This T cell receptor beta chain was obtained from a study of T cell changes during pregnancy in multiple sclerosis. In its sample, this clone was seen a few times. The germline V gene encodes CDR1 SGHAT and CDR2 FQNNGV. The trim removed 8 bases at V and 8 bases at J, leaving 4 bases unmatched. The CDR3 loop spans 13 amino acids. TCRdb keeps only in-frame clones here, not all; method: immunoSEQ multiplex PCR. The data contain roughly 110,000 clones, more than 85% of them seen just once; the ten biggest clones take up over 1.5%. This sequence originates from a female donor with multiple sclerosis, enrolled in a pregnancy study. The rearrangement uses TRBV11-2 and TRBJ1-6, with 9 bases identical to TRBD1. The sequenced sample was peripheral blood, obtained in the third trimester of pregnancy. The CDR3 protein is CASRDRAHSPLHF. In DNA form, the CDR3 reads TGTGCCAGCCGGGACAGGGCCCATTCACCCCTCCACTTT. The variable domain in full, with the rest retrieved from reference TRBV11-2 and TRBJ1-6, is EAGVAQSPRYKIIEKRQSVAFWCNPISGHATLYWYQQILGQGPKLLIQFQNNGVVDDSQLPKDRFSAERLKGVDSTLKIQPAKLEDSAVYLCASRDRAHSPLHFGNGTRLTVT.